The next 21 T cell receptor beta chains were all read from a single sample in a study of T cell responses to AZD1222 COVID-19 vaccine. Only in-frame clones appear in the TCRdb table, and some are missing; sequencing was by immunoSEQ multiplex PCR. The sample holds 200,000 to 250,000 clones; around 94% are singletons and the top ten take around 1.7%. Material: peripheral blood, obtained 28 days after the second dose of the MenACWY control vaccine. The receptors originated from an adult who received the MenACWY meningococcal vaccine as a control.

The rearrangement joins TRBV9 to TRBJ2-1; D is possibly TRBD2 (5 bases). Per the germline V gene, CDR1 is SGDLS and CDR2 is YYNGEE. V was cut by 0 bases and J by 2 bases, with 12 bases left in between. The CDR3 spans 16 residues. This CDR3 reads CASSVDRGTTYNEQFF. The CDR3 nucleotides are TGTGCCAGCAGCGTAGATCGGGGAACTACCTACAATGAGCAGTTCTTC. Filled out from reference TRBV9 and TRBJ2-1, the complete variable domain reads DSGVTQTPKHLITATGQRVTLRCSPRSGDLSVYWYQQSLDQGLQFLIQYYNGEERAKGNILERFSAQQFPDLHSELNLSSLELGDSALYFCASSVDRGTTYNEQFFGPGTRLTVL.

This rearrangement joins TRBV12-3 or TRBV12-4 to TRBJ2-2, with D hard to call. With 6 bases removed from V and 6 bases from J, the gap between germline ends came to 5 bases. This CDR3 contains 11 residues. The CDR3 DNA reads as TGTGCCAGCAGGGGGTCCGGGGAGCTGTTTTTT. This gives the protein CASRGSGELFF.

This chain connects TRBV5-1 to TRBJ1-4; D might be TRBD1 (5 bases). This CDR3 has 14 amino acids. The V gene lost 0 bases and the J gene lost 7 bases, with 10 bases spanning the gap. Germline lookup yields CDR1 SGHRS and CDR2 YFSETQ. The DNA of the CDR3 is TGCGCCAGCAGCTTGGGGCAGGGAAGTGAAAAACTGTTTTTT. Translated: CASSLGQGSEKLFF.

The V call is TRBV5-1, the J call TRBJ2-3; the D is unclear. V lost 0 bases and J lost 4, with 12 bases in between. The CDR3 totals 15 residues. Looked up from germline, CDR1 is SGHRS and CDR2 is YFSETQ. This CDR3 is CASSLDLVRSDTQYF. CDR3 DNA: TGCGCCAGCAGCTTGGATCTGGTTCGATCAGATACGCAGTATTTT.

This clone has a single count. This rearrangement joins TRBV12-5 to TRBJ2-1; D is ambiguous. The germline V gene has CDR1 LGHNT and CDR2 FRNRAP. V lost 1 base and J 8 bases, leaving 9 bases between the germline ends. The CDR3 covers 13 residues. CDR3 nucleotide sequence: TGTGCTAGTGGTTTGGATCTTGTGTATGAGCAGTTCTTC. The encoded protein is CASGLDLVYEQFF. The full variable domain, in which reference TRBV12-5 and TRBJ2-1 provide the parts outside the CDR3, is DARVTQTPRHKVTEMGQEVTMRCQPILGHNTVFWYRQTMMQGLELLAYFRNRAPLDDSGMPKDRFSAEMPDATLATLKIQPSEPRDSAVYFCASGLDLVYEQFFGPGTRLTVL.

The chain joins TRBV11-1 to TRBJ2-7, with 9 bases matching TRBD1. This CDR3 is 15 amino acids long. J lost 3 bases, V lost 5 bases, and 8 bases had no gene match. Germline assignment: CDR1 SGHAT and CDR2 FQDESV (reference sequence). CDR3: CASSKRGQGIYEQYF. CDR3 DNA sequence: TGTGCCAGCAGCAAACGAGGACAGGGGATCTACGAGCAGTACTTC.

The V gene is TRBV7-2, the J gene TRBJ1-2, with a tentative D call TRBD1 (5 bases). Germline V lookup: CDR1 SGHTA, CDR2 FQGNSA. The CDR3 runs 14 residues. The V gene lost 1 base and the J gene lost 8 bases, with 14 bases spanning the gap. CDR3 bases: TGTGCCAGCAGCTTAGGAGGGGCAGGCGGCGGCTACACCTTC. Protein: CASSLGGAGGGYTF. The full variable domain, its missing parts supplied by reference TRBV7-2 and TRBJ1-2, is GAGVSQSPSNKVTEKGKDVELRCDPISGHTALYWYRQSLGQGLEFLIYFQGNSAPDKSGLPSDRFSAERTGGSVSTLTIQRTQQEDSAVYLCASSLGGAGGGYTFGSGTRLTVV.

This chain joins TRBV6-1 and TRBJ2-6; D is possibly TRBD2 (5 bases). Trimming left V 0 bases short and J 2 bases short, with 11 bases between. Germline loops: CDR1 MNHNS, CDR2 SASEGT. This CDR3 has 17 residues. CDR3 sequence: CASSEARLGAGANVLTF. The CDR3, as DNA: TGTGCCAGCAGTGAAGCACGTCTGGGAGCTGGGGCCAACGTCCTGACTTTC.

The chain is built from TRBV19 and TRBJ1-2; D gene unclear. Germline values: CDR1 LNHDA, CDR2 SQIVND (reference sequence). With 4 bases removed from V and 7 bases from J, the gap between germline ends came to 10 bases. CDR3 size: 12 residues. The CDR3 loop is CASSSDLGGYTF. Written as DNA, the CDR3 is TGTGCCAGTAGTAGCGACTTGGGTGGCTACACCTTC.

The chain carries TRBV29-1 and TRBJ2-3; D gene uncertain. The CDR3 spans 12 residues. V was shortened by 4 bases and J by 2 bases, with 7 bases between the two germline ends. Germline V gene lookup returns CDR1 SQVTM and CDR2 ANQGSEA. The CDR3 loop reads CSVAQNTDTQYF. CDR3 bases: TGCAGCGTTGCCCAGAACACAGATACGCAGTATTTT.

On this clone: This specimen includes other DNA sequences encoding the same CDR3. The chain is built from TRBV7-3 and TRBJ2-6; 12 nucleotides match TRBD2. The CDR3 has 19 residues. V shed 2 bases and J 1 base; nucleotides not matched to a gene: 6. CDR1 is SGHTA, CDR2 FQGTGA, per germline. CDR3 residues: CASSLGLAGGSSGANVLTF. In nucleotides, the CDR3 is TGTGCCAGCAGCTTAGGGCTAGCGGGAGGGTCGTCTGGGGCCAACGTCCTGACTTTC.

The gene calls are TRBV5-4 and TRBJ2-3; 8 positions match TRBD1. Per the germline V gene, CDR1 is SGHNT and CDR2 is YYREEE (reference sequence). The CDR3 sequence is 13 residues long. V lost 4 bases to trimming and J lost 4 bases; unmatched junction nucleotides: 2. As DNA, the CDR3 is TGTGCCAGCAGCCGACAGGGGTCAGATACGCAGTATTTT. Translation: CASSRQGSDTQYF.

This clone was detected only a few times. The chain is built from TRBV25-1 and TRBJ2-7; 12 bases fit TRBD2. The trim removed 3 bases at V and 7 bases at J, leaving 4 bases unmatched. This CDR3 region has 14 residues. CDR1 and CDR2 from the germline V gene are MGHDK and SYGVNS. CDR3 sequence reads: CASSDLGLAGEQYF. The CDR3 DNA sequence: TGTGCCAGCAGTGACCTAGGACTAGCGGGGGAGCAGTACTTC.

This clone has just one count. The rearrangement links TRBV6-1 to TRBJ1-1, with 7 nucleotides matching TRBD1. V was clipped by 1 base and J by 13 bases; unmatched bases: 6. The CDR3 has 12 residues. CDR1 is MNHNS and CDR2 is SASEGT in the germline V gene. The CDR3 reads CASSEERQGGFF. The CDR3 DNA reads TGTGCCAGCAGTGAAGAAAGGCAGGGGGGTTTCTTT.

The CDR3, as DNA: TGTGCCAGCAGCTTAGGGACAGCCGGCAATCAGCCCCAGCATTTT. It encodes CASSLGTAGNQPQHF. The chain uses TRBV7-2 and TRBJ1-5; D is perhaps TRBD1 (6 bases). V gave up 1 base and J gave up 2 bases, with 9 bases separating them. CDR3 length equals 15 residues. Germline CDR1 reads SGHTA; CDR2 reads FQGNSA.

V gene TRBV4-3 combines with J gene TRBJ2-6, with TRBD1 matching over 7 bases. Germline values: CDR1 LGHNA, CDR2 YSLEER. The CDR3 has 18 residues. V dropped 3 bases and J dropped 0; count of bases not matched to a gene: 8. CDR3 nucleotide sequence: TGCGCCAGCAGCCACCGACAGGGACAGTCCTCTGGGGCCAACGTCCTGACTTTC. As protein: CASSHRQGQSSGANVLTF.

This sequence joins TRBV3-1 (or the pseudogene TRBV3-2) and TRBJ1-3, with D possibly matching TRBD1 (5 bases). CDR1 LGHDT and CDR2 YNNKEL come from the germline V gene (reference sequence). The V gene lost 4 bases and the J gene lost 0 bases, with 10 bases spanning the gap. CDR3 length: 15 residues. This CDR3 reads CASSPGTVSGNTIYF. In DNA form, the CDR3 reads TGTGCCAGCAGCCCGGGGACGGTCTCTGGAAACACCATATATTTT.

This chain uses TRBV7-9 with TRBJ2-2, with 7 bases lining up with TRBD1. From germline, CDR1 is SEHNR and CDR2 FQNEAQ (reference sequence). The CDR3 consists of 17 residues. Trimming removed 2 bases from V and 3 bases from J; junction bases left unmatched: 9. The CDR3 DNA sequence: TGTGCCAGCAGCTTACGGACAGGAACGTTGGACACCGGGGAGCTGTTTTTT. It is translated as CASSLRTGTLDTGELFF.

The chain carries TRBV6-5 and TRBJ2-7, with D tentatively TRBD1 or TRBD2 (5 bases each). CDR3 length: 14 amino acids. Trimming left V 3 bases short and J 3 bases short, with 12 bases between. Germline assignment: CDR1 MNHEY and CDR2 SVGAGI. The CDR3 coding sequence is TGTGCCAGCAGTTATGGGGGTCCGGACTACGAGCAGTACTTC. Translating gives CASSYGGPDYEQYF.

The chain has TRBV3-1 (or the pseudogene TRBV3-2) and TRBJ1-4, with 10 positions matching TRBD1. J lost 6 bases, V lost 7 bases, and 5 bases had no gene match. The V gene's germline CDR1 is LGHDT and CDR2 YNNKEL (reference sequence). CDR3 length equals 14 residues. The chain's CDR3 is CASTRQGADEKLFF. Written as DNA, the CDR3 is TGTGCCAGCACCCGACAGGGGGCCGATGAAAAACTGTTTTTT.

As DNA, the CDR3 is TGTGCCACCAGTCGCGGGACAGACTACGAGCAGTACTTC. Translation: CATSRGTDYEQYF. J is TRBJ2-7 and V is TRBV24-1; weak D call: TRBD1 (7 bases). V was pared by 6 bases and J by 3 bases, with 11 bases between. The germline V gene encodes CDR1 KGHDR and CDR2 SFDVKD. This CDR3 is 13 amino acids long.